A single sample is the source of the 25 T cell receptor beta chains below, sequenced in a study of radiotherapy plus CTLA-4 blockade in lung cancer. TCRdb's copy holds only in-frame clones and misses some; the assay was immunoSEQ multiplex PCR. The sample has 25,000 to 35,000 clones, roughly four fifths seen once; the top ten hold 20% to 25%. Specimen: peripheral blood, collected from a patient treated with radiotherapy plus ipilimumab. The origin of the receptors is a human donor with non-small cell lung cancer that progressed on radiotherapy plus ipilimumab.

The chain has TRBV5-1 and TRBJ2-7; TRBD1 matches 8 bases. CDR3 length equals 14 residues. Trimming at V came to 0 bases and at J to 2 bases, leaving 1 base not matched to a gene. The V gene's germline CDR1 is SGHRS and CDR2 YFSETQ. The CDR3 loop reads CASSLEGQAYEQYF. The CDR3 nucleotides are TGCGCCAGCAGCTTGGAGGGACAGGCCTACGAGCAGTACTTC.

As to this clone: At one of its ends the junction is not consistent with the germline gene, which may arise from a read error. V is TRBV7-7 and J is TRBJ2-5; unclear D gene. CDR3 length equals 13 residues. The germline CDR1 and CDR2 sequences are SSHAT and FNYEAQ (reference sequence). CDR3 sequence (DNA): TGTGCTAGCAGCGTCGACACCCAAGAGACCCAGTACTTC. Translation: CASSVDTQETQYF.

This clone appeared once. In nucleotides, the CDR3 is TGTGCCAGCAGCTTATCCCTGACTAGCGGGGGGCGAGGTGAGCAGTTCTTC. Translating gives CASSLSLTSGGRGEQFF. This sequence joins TRBV7-6 and TRBJ2-1, with 13 positions matching TRBD2. This CDR3 is built from 17 residues. Germline CDR1 SGHVS, CDR2 FNYEAQ. With 2 bases clipped from V and 9 bases from J, the junction kept 10 bases outside the gene matches. The complete variable domain, with remaining parts taken from reference TRBV7-6 and TRBJ2-1, reads GAGVSQSPRYKVTKRGQDVALRCDPISGHVSLYWYRQALGQGPEFLTYFNYEAQQDKSGLPNDRFSAERPEGSISTLTIQRTEQRDSAMYRCASSLSLTSGGRGEQFFGPGTRLTVL.

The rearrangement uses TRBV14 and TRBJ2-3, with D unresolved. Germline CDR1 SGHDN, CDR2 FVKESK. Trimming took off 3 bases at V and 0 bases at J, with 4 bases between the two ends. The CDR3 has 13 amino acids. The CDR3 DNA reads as TGTGCCAGCAGCCATTATAGCACAGATACGCAGTATTTT. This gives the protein CASSHYSTDTQYF.

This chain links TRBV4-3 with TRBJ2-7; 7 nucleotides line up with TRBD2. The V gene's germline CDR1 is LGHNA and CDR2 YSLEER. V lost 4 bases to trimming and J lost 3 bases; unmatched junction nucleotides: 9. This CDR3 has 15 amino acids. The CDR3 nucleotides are TGCGCCAGCAGCCTCGGTTTCGGCGGGGGCTACGAGCAGTACTTC. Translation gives CASSLGFGGGYEQYF.

As DNA, the CDR3 is TGCAGCGTTGAAGAAGCAGAGGGTCAGCCCCAGCATTTT. It specifies CSVEEAEGQPQHF. V gene TRBV29-1 combines with J gene TRBJ1-5; no reliable D call. This CDR3 contains 13 residues. CDR1 is SQVTM and CDR2 is ANQGSEA in the germline V gene. Between the trimmed V and J ends, which lost 0 bases and 6 bases, there was a span of 9 bases.

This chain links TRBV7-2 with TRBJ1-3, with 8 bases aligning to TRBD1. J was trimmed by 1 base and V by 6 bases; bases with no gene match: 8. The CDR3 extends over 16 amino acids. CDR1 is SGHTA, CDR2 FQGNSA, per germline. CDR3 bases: TGTGCCAGCAGTCGGACAGGGAAGGTTTCTGGAAACACCATATATTTT. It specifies CASSRTGKVSGNTIYF.

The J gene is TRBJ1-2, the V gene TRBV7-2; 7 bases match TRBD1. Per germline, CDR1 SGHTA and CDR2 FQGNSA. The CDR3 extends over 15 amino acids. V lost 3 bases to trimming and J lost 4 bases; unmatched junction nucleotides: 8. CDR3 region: CASSLGTDSLYGYTF. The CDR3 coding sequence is TGTGCCAGCAGCTTGGGGACAGATTCTCTCTATGGCTACACCTTC.

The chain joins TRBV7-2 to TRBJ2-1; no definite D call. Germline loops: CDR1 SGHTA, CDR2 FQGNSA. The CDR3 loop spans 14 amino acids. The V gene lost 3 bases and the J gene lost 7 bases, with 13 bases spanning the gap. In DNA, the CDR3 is TGTGCCAGCAGCTTGTTACGGGTTTTGAATGAGCAGTTCTTC. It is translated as CASSLLRVLNEQFF.

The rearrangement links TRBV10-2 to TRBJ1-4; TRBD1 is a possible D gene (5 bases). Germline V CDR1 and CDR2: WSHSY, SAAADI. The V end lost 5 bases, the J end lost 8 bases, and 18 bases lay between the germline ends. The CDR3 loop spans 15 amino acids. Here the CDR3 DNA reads TGCGCCAGCAGTCCCTCCGGGGGATCTGGGGAAAAACTGTTTTTT. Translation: CASSPSGGSGEKLFF.

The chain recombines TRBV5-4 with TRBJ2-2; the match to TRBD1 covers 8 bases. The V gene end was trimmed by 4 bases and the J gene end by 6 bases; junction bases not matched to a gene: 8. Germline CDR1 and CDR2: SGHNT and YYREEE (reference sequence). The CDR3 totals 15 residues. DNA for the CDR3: TGTGCCAGCAGCCAACGACAGGGGAGCCCCGGGGAGCTGTTTTTT. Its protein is CASSQRQGSPGELFF.

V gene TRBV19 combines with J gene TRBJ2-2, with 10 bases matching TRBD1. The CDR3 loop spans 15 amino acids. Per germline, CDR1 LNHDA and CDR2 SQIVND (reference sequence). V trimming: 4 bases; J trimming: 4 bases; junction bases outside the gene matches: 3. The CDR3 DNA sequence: TGTGCCAGTAGTAGACAGGGGGCGAGCACCGGGGAGCTGTTTTTT. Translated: CASSRQGASTGELFF.

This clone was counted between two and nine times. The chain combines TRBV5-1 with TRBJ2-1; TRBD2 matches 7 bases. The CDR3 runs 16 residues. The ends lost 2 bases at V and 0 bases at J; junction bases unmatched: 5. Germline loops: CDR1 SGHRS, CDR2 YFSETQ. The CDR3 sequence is CASSLTSASSYNEQFF. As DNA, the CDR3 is TGCGCCAGCAGCTTAACTAGCGCAAGCTCCTACAATGAGCAGTTCTTC.

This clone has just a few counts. In DNA form, the CDR3 reads TGTGCCAGCAGCTCAGGGACAGCGGACGTTCACTATGGCTACACCTTC. The encoded protein is CASSSGTADVHYGYTF. This chain uses TRBV9 with TRBJ1-2, with TRBD1 identical over 7 bases. Germline V gives CDR1 SGDLS, CDR2 YYNGEE. V lost 4 bases, J lost 3 bases, and 12 bases stayed unmatched. This CDR3 has 16 amino acids.

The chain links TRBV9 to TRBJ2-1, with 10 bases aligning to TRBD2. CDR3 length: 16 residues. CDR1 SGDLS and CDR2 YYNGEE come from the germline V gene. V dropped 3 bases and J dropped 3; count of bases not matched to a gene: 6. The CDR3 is CASSGGLASIYNEQFF. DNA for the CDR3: TGTGCCAGCAGCGGGGGACTAGCGAGTATCTACAATGAGCAGTTCTTC.

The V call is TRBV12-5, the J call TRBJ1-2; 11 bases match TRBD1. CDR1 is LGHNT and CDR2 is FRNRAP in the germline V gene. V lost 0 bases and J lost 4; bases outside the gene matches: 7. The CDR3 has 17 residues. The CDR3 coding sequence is TGTGCTAGTGGTTTGGTCACCCGGACAGGGGGCTGCTATGGCTACACCTTC. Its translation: CASGLVTRTGGCYGYTF.

The chain's CDR3 is CASSRQGAYSEAFF. CDR3 nucleotide sequence: TGTGCCAGCAGTCGACAGGGGGCTTATTCTGAAGCTTTCTTT. V gene TRBV6-5 combines with J gene TRBJ1-1; 10 bases line up with TRBD1. This CDR3 has 14 residues. The germline CDR1 and CDR2 sequences are MNHEY and SVGAGI. Trimming at V came to 5 bases and at J to 6 bases, leaving 6 bases not matched to a gene.

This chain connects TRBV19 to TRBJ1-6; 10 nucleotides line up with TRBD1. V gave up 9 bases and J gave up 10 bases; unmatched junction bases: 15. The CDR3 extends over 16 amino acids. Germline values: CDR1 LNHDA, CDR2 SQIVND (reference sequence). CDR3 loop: CASSDRGRGSGSPLHF. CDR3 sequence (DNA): TGTGCCAGCTCCGACAGGGGGCGAGGGTCCGGCTCACCCCTCCACTTT.

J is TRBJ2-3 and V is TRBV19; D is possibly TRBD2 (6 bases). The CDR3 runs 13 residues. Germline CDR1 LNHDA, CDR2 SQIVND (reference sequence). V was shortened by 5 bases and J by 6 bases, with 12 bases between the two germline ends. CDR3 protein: CASSLRDLDTQYF. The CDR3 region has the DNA TGTGCCAGTAGTTTAAGGGACTTGGATACGCAGTATTTT. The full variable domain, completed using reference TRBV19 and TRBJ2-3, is DGGITQSPKYLFRKEGQNVTLSCEQNLNHDAMYWYRQDPGQGLRLIYYSQIVNDFQKGDIAEGYSVSREKKESFPLTVTSAQKNPTAFYLCASSLRDLDTQYFGPGTRLTVL.

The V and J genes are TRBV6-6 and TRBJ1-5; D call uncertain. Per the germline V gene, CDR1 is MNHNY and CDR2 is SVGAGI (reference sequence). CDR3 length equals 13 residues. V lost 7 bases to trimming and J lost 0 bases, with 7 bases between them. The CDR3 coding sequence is TGTGCCAGCATGTCCGGTAGCAATCAGCCCCAGCATTTT. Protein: CASMSGSNQPQHF.

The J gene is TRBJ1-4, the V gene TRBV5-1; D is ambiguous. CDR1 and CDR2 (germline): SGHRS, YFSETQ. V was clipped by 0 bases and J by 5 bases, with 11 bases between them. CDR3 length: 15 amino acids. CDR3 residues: CASSLASPANEKLFF. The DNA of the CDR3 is TGCGCCAGCAGCTTGGCTTCGCCAGCGAATGAAAAACTGTTTTTT.

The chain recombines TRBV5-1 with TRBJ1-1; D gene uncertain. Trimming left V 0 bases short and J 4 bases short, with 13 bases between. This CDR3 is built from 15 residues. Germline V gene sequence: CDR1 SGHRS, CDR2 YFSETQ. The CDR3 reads CASSLDLAGGTEAFF. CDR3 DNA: TGCGCCAGCAGCTTGGATCTTGCGGGTGGCACTGAAGCTTTCTTT.

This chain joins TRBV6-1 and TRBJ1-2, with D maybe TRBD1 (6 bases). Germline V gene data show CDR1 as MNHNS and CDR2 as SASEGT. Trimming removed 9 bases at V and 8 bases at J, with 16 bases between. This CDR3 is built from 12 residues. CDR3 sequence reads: CASTANRDGYTF. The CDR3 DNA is TGTGCCAGTACTGCTAACAGGGACGGCTACACCTTC.

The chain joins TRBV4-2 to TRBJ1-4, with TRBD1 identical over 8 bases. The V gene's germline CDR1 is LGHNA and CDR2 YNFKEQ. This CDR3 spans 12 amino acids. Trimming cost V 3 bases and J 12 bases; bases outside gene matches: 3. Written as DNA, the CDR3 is TGTGCCAGCAGCCAGGCACAGGGGGAACTGTTTTTT. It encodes CASSQAQGELFF.

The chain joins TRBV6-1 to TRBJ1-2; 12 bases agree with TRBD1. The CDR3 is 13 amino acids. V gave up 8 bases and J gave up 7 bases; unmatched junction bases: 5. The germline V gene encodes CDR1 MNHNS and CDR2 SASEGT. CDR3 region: CASQPGQGAGYTF. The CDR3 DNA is TGTGCCAGCCAACCGGGACAGGGGGCTGGCTACACCTTC.